This T cell receptor (beta chain) was observed in a study of blood T cells in healthy people across ages (dated by TCRdb to the mid-2010s). About the investigation overall: Template switching captured roughly one uniquely barcoded TCR beta cDNA molecule per two T cells in model experiments. Using deep sequencing normalized with unique cDNA molecular identifiers, the study measured how TCR beta repertoire diversity changes with age. The donors were split into four age groups: young (average around 17 years), middle-aged (about 40), aged (over 55) and long-lived (under 90). To avoid experimental bias, donors of different ages were spread randomly across the sequencing lanes. For two donors (one aged 18 to 30 and one aged 80 or older), the study analyzed two additional independent replicas of 1 million unique cDNA reads from the same blood draw. Study-level results and caveats: Observed TCR beta diversity per million T cells fell roughly linearly with age, and a significant reduction was already apparent by age approximately 40. There was a strong correlation between observed TCR beta diversity and the percentage of naive T cells measured by flow cytometry. Because profiling used bulk unsorted PBMCs, naive and antigen-experienced compartments could not be compared conclusively. Compared with the aged group, the long-lived group had more naive CD4+ T cells, fewer expanded clones and increased TCR diversity, a pattern suggesting age selection. Donor CMV infection status was unknown, potentially confounding age-related changes in expanded clonotypes. Estimates of total diversity based on one million sequenced T cells were considered lower bounds and underestimates.

Turning to this clonotype: Its antigen specificity is not known. Its ends do not fully match the called genes, so a read error is possible.

From the cysteine through the phenylalanine, the CDR3 covers 14 amino acids. Kept here is only the CDR3 DNA, which spans 42 bases and is read in frame from base 1. CDR1 and CDR2 were assigned from the germline V gene as SGHRS and YFSETQ. Donors were a few dozen systemically healthy Caucasian individuals from Russia aged 6 to 90 years. Each donor gave around 9.9 milliliters of peripheral blood, collected into EDTA-treated Vacutainer tubes. Ficoll-Paque density-gradient centrifugation was used to isolate PBMCs, with at least 6.5 million per sample. Total RNA, at least 5.5 micrograms per sample, was extracted from PBMCs with Trizol reagent. For every donor, flow cytometry on a PBMC aliquot measured the percentage of naive CD45RAhigh/CD27high T cells. To prepare the library, 5' RACE was applied. The data were produced on an Illumina HiSeq 2500. A second PCR of roughly 7 to 12 cycles was performed with a sample-barcoded 5' primer and a J-beta primer mix. A unique molecular identifier was introduced onto each TCR beta cDNA molecule by a template-switch 5' adaptor carrying 12 random nucleotides. Each sample yielded at least 2.5 million CDR3-containing paired-end reads. The Mint cDNA synthesis kit, primed by a TRBC-specific oligonucleotide, was used to synthesize first-strand cDNA from all RNA. Following uracil-DNA glycosylase treatment, a first 18-cycle PCR with universal primers M1SS and BC2_uni_R was performed on all cDNA. The original methods were these. Normalization of each sample was performed by random selection of 1 million high-quality reads, each carrying a distinct molecular identifier. Reads with shared molecular identifiers were discarded instead of being binned into consensus sequences. MiTCR, with a Q25 quality threshold and the strictest error-elimination algorithm, was used for CDR3 identification, clonotype clustering and error correction. A nonparametric unseen species model with Euler transformation was used to estimate lower-bound total TCR beta diversity. Using fastp at Q25 and MiXCR, TCRdb reprocessed the public reads and kept productive beta chains. Duplicate CDR3 protein sequences are folded into a single record with the most common DNA and genes. The V and J calls and clone size come from TCRdb's table, not from the authors' own analysis. This sample gives about 640,000 distinct CDR3 sequences in total; approximately 30% of them show up just once. The ten biggest clones cover approximately 14% of the sample.

The receptor was isolated from an elderly woman in good health. Recombination connected TRBV5-1 to TRBJ1-6; 7 bases in the junction line up with TRBD1. Sequences were obtained from blood. The DNA sequence is TGCGCCAGCAGCTTTGGGACAGACAATTCACCCATCCACTTT. This encodes CASSFGTDNSPIHF.